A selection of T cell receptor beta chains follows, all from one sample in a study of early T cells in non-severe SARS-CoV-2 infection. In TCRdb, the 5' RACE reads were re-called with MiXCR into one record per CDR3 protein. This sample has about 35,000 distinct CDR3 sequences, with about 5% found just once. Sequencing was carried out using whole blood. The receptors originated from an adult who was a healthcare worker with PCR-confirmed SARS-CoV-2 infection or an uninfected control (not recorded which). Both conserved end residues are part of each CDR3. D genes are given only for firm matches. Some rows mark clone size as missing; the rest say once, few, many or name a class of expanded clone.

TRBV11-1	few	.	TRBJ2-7	CASSLDPGIREQYF	TGTGCCAGCAGCTTAGATCCAGGGATTCGCGAGCAGTACTTC
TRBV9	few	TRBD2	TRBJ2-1	CASSAGLASGNEQFF	TGTGCCAGCAGCGCGGGACTAGCGAGCGGGAATGAGCAGTTCTTC
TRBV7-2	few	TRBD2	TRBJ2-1	CASSVGLAGFLSSYNEQFF	TGTGCCAGCAGCGTGGGACTAGCGGGGTTTCTCAGCTCCTACAATGAGCAGTTCTTC
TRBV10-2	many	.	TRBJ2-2	CASSESSGPLNTGELFF	TGCGCCAGCAGTGAGTCGTCTGGCCCTCTGAACACCGGGGAGCTGTTTTTT
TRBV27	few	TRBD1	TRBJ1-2	CASKSSTGTEGYTF	TGTGCCAGCAAATCTTCGACAGGGACGGAAGGCTACACCTTC
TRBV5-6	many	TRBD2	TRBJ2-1	CASSGEGLAEYNEQFF	TGTGCCAGCAGCGGGGAAGGACTAGCGGAGTACAATGAGCAGTTCTTC
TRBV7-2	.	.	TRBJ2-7	CASSLSTQIGYEQYF	TGTGCCAGCAGCCTAAGTACCCAAATAGGCTACGAGCAGTACTTC
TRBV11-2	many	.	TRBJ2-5	CASSFGFQETQYF	TGTGCCAGCAGCTTCGGCTTCCAAGAGACCCAGTACTTC
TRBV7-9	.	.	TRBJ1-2	CASSLDASYGYTF	TGTGCCAGCAGCTTAGATGCCAGCTATGGCTACACCTTC
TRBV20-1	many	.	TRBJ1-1	CSAMDYTNTEAFF	TGCAGTGCTATGGACTATACTAACACTGAAGCTTTCTTT
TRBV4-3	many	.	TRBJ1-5	CASSQDSVNQPQHF	TGCGCCAGCAGCCAAGATTCAGTTAATCAGCCCCAGCATTTT
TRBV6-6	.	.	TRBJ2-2	CASSLTRGETGELFF	TGTGCCAGCAGTCTGACAAGGGGAGAGACCGGGGAGCTGTTTTTT
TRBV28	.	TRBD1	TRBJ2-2	CASSFVRDRILPRPGELFF	TGTGCCAGCAGTTTTGTCCGGGACAGGATCCTTCCCCGACCCGGGGAGCTGTTTTTT
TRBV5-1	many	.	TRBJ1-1	CASSLVGQNTEAFF	TGCGCCAGCAGCTTGGTGGGACAGAACACTGAAGCTTTCTTT
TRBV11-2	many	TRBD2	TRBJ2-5	CASSLGSLAGRGETQYF	TGTGCCAGCAGCTTAGGATCGCTAGCGGGGAGAGGAGAGACCCAGTACTTC
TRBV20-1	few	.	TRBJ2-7	CSARFLGSDEQYF	TGCAGTGCTAGGTTCCTTGGGTCTGACGAGCAGTACTTC
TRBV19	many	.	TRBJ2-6	CASTSGSRTLSGANVLTF	TGTGCCAGTACCTCAGGGAGCCGCACCCTCTCTGGGGCCAACGTCCTGACTTTC
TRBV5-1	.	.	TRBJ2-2	CASSPGQPGELFF	TGCGCCAGCAGCCCCGGACAACCCGGGGAGCTGTTTTTT
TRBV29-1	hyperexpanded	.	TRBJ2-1	CSVGRTPRYNEQFF	TGCAGCGTTGGTAGGACTCCCAGATACAATGAGCAGTTCTTC
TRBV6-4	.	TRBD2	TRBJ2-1	CASSADPAGGSDEQFF	TGTGCCAGCAGTGCTGATCCAGCGGGGGGGTCGGATGAGCAGTTCTTC
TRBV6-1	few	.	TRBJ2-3	CASSQLTTDTQYF	TGTGCCAGCAGTCAATTGACTACAGATACGCAGTATTTT
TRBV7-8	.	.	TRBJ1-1	CASSQSGIMNTEAFF	TGTGCCAGCAGCCAATCGGGGATTATGAACACTGAAGCTTTCTTT
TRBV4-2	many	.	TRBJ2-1	CASSQGLVGRGQFF	TGTGCCAGCAGCCAAGGGCTTGTGGGTCGCGGGCAGTTCTTC
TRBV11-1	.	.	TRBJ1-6	CASSHAGVPSPLHF	TGTGCCAGCAGCCACGCAGGGGTTCCTTCACCCCTCCACTTT
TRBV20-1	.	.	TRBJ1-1	CSARARSVNTEAFF	TGCAGTGCTAGAGCGAGAAGCGTGAACACTGAAGCTTTCTTT
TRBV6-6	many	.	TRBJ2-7	CASRGFVRPGDEQYF	TGTGCCAGCAGAGGGTTTGTCCGCCCGGGGGACGAGCAGTACTTC
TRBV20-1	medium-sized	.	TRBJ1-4	CSAPGRGDAGKLFF	TGCAGTGCCCCAGGTCGGGGGGATGCGGGAAAACTGTTTTTT
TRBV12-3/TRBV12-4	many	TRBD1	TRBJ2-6	CASSPQGPGTSGANVLTF	TGTGCCAGCAGTCCACAGGGGCCCGGAACTTCTGGGGCCAACGTCCTGACTTTC
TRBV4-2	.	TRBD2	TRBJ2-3	CASSLYRLAGEGGTDTQYF	TGTGCCAGCAGCCTCTACCGACTAGCGGGGGAGGGCGGCACAGATACGCAGTATTTT
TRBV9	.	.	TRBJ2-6	CASSVTGANVLTF	TGTGCCAGCAGCGTAACGGGGGCCAACGTCCTGACTTTC
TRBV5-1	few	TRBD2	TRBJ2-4	CASSPPGLAGGRNIQYF	TGCGCCAGCAGCCCACCGGGACTAGCGGGGGGGCGGAACATTCAGTACTTC
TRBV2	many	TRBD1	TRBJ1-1	CASARGQGAVDTEAFF	TGTGCCAGCGCCCGGGGACAGGGGGCGGTGGACACTGAAGCTTTCTTT
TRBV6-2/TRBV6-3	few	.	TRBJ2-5	CASSRKAGLQETQYF	TGTGCCAGCAGCCGGAAGGCAGGGCTCCAAGAGACCCAGTACTTC
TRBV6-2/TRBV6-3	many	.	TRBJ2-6	CASEKEWVYGANVLTF	TGTGCCAGCGAAAAGGAATGGGTCTATGGGGCCAACGTCCTGACTTTC
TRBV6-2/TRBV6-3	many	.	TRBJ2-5	CASSYPLRGQETQYF	TGTGCCAGCAGTTACCCGCTTAGGGGCCAAGAGACCCAGTACTTC
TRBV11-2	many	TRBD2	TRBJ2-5	CATRRTSSETQYF	TGTGCCACTCGCCGGACTAGCTCAGAGACCCAGTACTTC
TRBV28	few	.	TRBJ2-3	CASRPRTDTQYF	TGTGCCAGCAGGCCCCGCACAGATACGCAGTATTTT
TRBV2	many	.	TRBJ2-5	CASSEAVTTGETQYF	TGTGCCAGCAGTGAAGCGGTTACCACAGGAGAGACCCAGTACTTC
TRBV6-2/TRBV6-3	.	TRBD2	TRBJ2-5	CASSYSRGGLAGDQETQYF	TGTGCCAGCAGTTACTCGAGAGGAGGACTAGCGGGGGACCAAGAGACCCAGTACTTC
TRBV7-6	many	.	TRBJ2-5	CASSGEAGWETQYF	TGTGCCAGCAGCGGGGAGGCAGGGTGGGAGACCCAGTACTTC